The next 27 T cell receptor beta chains were all read from a single sample in a study of resident and recirculating memory T cells in vitiligo. Profiling relied on immunoSEQ multiplex PCR, and the TCRdb table lists in-frame clones only, not all of them. The table has about 45,000 clones, around 90% seen once. Sample: blood. Receptors were obtained from a male donor with vitiligo.

The rearrangement links TRBV19 to TRBJ2-2, with D possibly TRBD1 on 5 matching bases. Germline values: CDR1 LNHDA, CDR2 SQIVND (reference sequence). The ends were cut back, 3 bases at V and 6 bases at J, with 14 bases in the middle. The CDR3 has 15 amino acids. CDR3 coding DNA: TGTGCCAGTAGTATCCTAAACACAGGAGCCGGGGAGCTGTTTTTT. Translating it yields CASSILNTGAGELFF.

This sequence joins TRBV7-2 and TRBJ2-3, with 11 positions matching TRBD2. V dropped 5 bases and J dropped 4; count of bases not matched to a gene: 8. CDR3 length: 16 amino acids. In germline, CDR1 is SGHTA, CDR2 FQGNSA. The CDR3 is CASSQLAGGQADTQYF. CDR3 nucleotide sequence: TGTGCCAGCAGCCAATTAGCGGGGGGGCAAGCAGATACGCAGTATTTT.

This clone was recorded only once. The V call is TRBV5-6, the J call TRBJ2-7, with TRBD2 as a possible D gene (7 bases). This CDR3 is 14 amino acids long. Trimming pared 8 bases from V and 3 bases from J, leaving 18 bases between. Germline V CDR1 and CDR2: SGHDT, YYEEEE. Here the CDR3 DNA reads TGTGCCAGTAAGAGGGGGAGGGCGGGCTACGAGCAGTACTTC. The encoded protein is CASKRGRAGYEQYF.

The J gene is TRBJ2-3, the V gene TRBV5-4; 8 nucleotides line up with TRBD2. CDR3 size: 15 residues. Germline CDR1 SGHNT, CDR2 YYREEE (reference sequence). Germline trimming cut 0 bases from V and 3 bases from J; bases unmatched to any gene: 3. The DNA for the CDR3 is TGTGCCAGCAGCTTGGCGGGGGGGGTTACAGATACGCAGTATTTT. It yields the protein CASSLAGGVTDTQYF.

This clone occurred once. This sequence joins TRBV6-1 and TRBJ2-3; TRBD2 might be the D (6 bases). V was shortened by 6 bases and J by 2 bases, with 12 bases between the two germline ends. The CDR3 totals 14 residues. CDR1 is MNHNS and CDR2 is SASEGT in the germline V gene. The DNA for the CDR3 is TGTGCCAGCAGCGAGGACTATCTCACAGATACGCAGTATTTT. It codes for CASSEDYLTDTQYF.

The chain recombines TRBV11-3 with TRBJ2-5; a weak D match, TRBD1 (5 bases). Germline lookup yields CDR1 SGHNT and CDR2 YENEEA. This CDR3 has 15 residues. Trimming left V 5 bases short and J 3 bases short, with 16 bases between. In DNA form, the CDR3 reads TGTGCCAGCAGCCCCGGTGGGGCGGTGGAAGAGACCCAGTACTTC. This translates into CASSPGGAVEETQYF.

V gene TRBV10-3 combines with J gene TRBJ1-2; 7 positions agree with TRBD1. J was trimmed by 3 bases and V by 2 bases; bases with no gene match: 0. This CDR3 contains 13 residues. Per the germline V gene, CDR1 is ENHRY and CDR2 is SYGVKD. The CDR3 reads CAISEDRDYGYTF. CDR3 DNA: TGTGCCATCAGTGAGGACAGGGACTATGGCTACACCTTC.

The V call is TRBV6-5, the J call TRBJ2-1; 8 bases fit TRBD1. V shed 5 bases, J shed 8 bases, and the junction held 11 bases outside the gene matches. CDR1 MNHEY and CDR2 SVGAGI come from the germline V gene. The CDR3 is 15 amino acids. Written as DNA, the CDR3 is TGTGCCAGCAGTCCCGGGACAGGTCGAGGCGATGAGCAGTTCTTC. Its protein product is CASSPGTGRGDEQFF.

This clone was counted between two and nine times. This chain joins TRBV9 and TRBJ1-2; D remains unclear. Looked up from germline, CDR1 is SGDLS and CDR2 is YYNGEE. The CDR3 consists of 12 residues. Trimming pared 6 bases from V and 3 bases from J, leaving 9 bases between. The DNA for the CDR3 is TGTGCCAGCACGAGGGATGACTATGGCTACACCTTC. Encoded protein: CASTRDDYGYTF. The whole variable domain, filled in from reference TRBV9 and TRBJ1-2, reads DSGVTQTPKHLITATGQRVTLRCSPRSGDLSVYWYQQSLDQGLQFLIQYYNGEERAKGNILERFSAQQFPDLHSELNLSSLELGDSALYFCASTRDDYGYTFGSGTRLTVV.

The rearrangement links TRBV5-1 to TRBJ2-2, with 9 bases identical to TRBD2. J gave up 4 bases and V 6 bases, and 4 bases lay outside the gene matches. Germline V gene lookup returns CDR1 SGHRS and CDR2 YFSETQ. This CDR3 has 14 residues. CDR3: CASNSGGSTGELFF. The CDR3, as DNA: TGCGCCAGCAATAGCGGGGGTAGCACCGGGGAGCTGTTTTTT.

The V call is TRBV5-6, the J call TRBJ2-7; the match to TRBD2 covers 7 bases. Germline trimming cut 0 bases from V and 7 bases from J; bases unmatched to any gene: 10. There are 15 residues in the CDR3. CDR1 SGHDT and CDR2 YYEEEE come from the germline V gene. The CDR3 loop is CASSLGIGRGREQYF. CDR3 DNA: TGTGCCAGCAGCTTGGGAATAGGGAGGGGTCGGGAGCAGTACTTC.

For this clone: The same CDR3 arises from other DNA sequences in this sample as well. The chain is built from TRBV18 and TRBJ1-1, with unresolved D. V shed 3 bases and J shed 0 bases, with 11 bases lying between them. The CDR3 consists of 15 residues. The germline V gene has CDR1 KGHSH and CDR2 LQKENI. The CDR3 nucleotides read TGTGCCAGCTCACCCTTGACGGGTCTGAACACTGAAGCTTTCTTT. This translates into CASSPLTGLNTEAFF.

The chain uses TRBV5-5 and TRBJ1-4; TRBD1 matches 7 bases. The CDR3 is made up of 15 amino acids. Germline V gives CDR1 SGHKS, CDR2 YYEKEE (reference sequence). Trimming at V came to 4 bases and at J to 7 bases, leaving 10 bases not matched to a gene. The CDR3 region is CASSRGGSYAEKLFF. CDR3 nucleotides: TGTGCCAGCAGCAGAGGGGGCTCTTATGCTGAAAAACTGTTTTTT.

The V and J genes are TRBV29-1 and TRBJ1-2; D might be TRBD1 (6 bases). The CDR3 sequence is 12 residues long. V shed 6 bases and J shed 6 bases, with 14 bases lying between them. Per germline, CDR1 SQVTM and CDR2 ANQGSEA. The CDR3 DNA follows: TGCAGCGTCCTACAGGGCCAACATGGCTACACCTTC. This sequence encodes CSVLQGQHGYTF.

The chain links TRBV5-1 to TRBJ2-1, with TRBD2 identical over 10 bases. The CDR3 spans 15 residues. Germline values: CDR1 SGHRS, CDR2 YFSETQ. V lost 1 base and J lost 7; bases outside the gene matches: 5. Here the CDR3 DNA reads TGCGCCAGCAGCTTGAATAGCGGGGGGTTTAATGAGCAGTTCTTC. Encoded protein: CASSLNSGGFNEQFF.

The gene calls are TRBV6-5 and TRBJ2-7; D perhaps matches TRBD2 (5 bases). This CDR3 is built from 15 residues. Trimming removed 5 bases at V and 3 bases at J, with 17 bases between. From germline, CDR1 is MNHEY and CDR2 SVGAGI. CDR3 sequence (DNA): TGTGCCAGCAGTCGAGACTCGGTTGGGAGCTACGAGCAGTACTTC. This codes for CASSRDSVGSYEQYF.

V usage is TRBV18 and J usage is TRBJ2-2; D not certain. V gave up 1 base and J gave up 5 bases, with 5 bases separating them. There are 13 residues in the CDR3. Germline CDR1 reads KGHSH; CDR2 reads LQKENI. CDR3 DNA sequence: TGTGCCAGCTCACCACGAGAAACCGGGGAGCTGTTTTTT. Translated: CASSPRETGELFF.

CDR3 bases: TGCGCCAGCAGCCAAGACAGTGTTTCACCCCTCCACTTT. As protein: CASSQDSVSPLHF. The gene calls are TRBV4-3 and TRBJ1-6; D not certain. V dropped 0 bases and J dropped 9 bases, with 6 bases sitting between them. Germline CDR1 reads LGHNA; CDR2 reads YSLEER. The CDR3 sequence is 13 residues long.

Only one count was recorded for this clone. The V gene is TRBV5-4, the J gene TRBJ1-1; unclear D gene. The germline V gene has CDR1 SGHNT and CDR2 YYREEE (reference sequence). V was pared by 2 bases and J by 4 bases, with 9 bases between. The CDR3 contains 13 residues. CDR3 in amino acids: CASSFDKLTEAFF. DNA for the CDR3: TGTGCCAGCAGCTTCGACAAGCTCACTGAAGCTTTCTTT.

The rearrangement joins TRBV7-9 to TRBJ2-7; tentative D call: TRBD2 (5 bases). This CDR3 has 16 residues. The germline V and J ends were trimmed by 8 bases and 3 bases, with 23 bases remaining between them. The V gene's germline CDR1 is SEHNR and CDR2 FQNEAQ (reference sequence). The CDR3 loop is CASSLIGISEYYEQYF. In nucleotides, the CDR3 is TGTGCCAGCTCGTTAATCGGGATCTCCGAATACTACGAGCAGTACTTC.

The chain links TRBV4-2 to TRBJ2-2; perhaps TRBD1 as D (5 bases). Germline loops: CDR1 LGHNA, CDR2 YNFKEQ. This CDR3 contains 16 residues. The V end lost 0 bases, the J end lost 6 bases, and 14 bases lay between the germline ends. CDR3 sequence: CASSQDTRVQSGELFF. In DNA form, the CDR3 reads TGTGCCAGCAGCCAAGATACCAGGGTACAGTCCGGGGAGCTGTTTTTT.

The gene calls are TRBV19 and TRBJ2-3; D remains unclear. Germline V gene sequence: CDR1 LNHDA, CDR2 SQIVND (reference sequence). The V end lost 6 bases, the J end lost 3 bases, and 10 bases lay between the germline ends. This CDR3 contains 13 residues. Written as DNA, the CDR3 is TGTGCCAGTAGGCCCGACAAGACAGATACGCAGTATTTT. Protein: CASRPDKTDTQYF.

DNA for the CDR3: TGCGCCAGCAGCTGGACAGGGGGCCTGACTGAAGCTTTCTTT. It translates to CASSWTGGLTEAFF. This chain links TRBV5-1 with TRBJ1-1, with 11 positions matching TRBD1. CDR1 is SGHRS and CDR2 is YFSETQ in the germline V gene. The CDR3 has 14 residues. Trimming took 3 bases from V and 5 from J; bases not matched to a gene: 3.

CDR3 protein: CASSVDRQSTEAFF. The CDR3, as DNA: TGTGCCAGCAGTGTCGACAGGCAGAGCACTGAAGCTTTCTTT. This sequence joins TRBV6-1 and TRBJ1-1, with a tentative D call TRBD1 (6 bases). CDR3 length: 14 amino acids. Per the germline V gene, CDR1 is MNHNS and CDR2 is SASEGT. Trimming stripped 4 bases from V and 4 bases from J, with 13 bases between.

The chain recombines TRBV18 with TRBJ1-1; a possible D gene is TRBD1 (5 bases). Trimming took 5 bases from V and 2 from J, leaving 18 bases between them. This CDR3 region has 16 residues. Germline CDR1 reads KGHSH; CDR2 reads LQKENI. CDR3 sequence (DNA): TGTGCCAGCTCATGGGGCGGGGGGGTACCAAACACTGAAGCTTTCTTT. Its translation is CASSWGGGVPNTEAFF. Combining the CDR3 with reference TRBV18 and TRBJ1-1 gives the whole variable domain NAGVMQNPRHLVRRRGQEARLRCSPMKGHSHVYWYRQLPEEGLKFMVYLQKENIIDESGMPKERFSAEFPKEGPSILRIQQVVRGDSAAYFCASSWGGGVPNTEAFFGQGTRLTVV.

The V and J genes are TRBV4-3 and TRBJ2-7; D remains unclear. The CDR3 consists of 15 residues. V lost 0 bases and J lost 2, with 11 bases in between. Germline loops: CDR1 LGHNA, CDR2 YSLEER. The CDR3 sequence: CASSQDHGLAYEQYF. CDR3 coding DNA: TGCGCCAGCAGCCAAGATCACGGTCTCGCCTACGAGCAGTACTTC.

The rearrangement joins TRBV6-5 to TRBJ1-4; 8 bases agree with TRBD1. This CDR3 comprises 15 residues. With V trimmed by 5 bases and J by 2 bases, 4 bases remained unmatched. The germline gives CDR1 MNHEY, CDR2 SVGAGI. CDR3 DNA sequence: TGTGCCAGCAGTCCGGGACAGGAGACTAATGAAAAACTGTTTTTT. Protein sequence: CASSPGQETNEKLFF.